The next 29 T cell receptor beta chains were all read from a single sample in a study of T cell changes during pregnancy in multiple sclerosis. The assay was immunoSEQ multiplex PCR, and TCRdb's table has in-frame clones only and misses some. The sample carries some 93,000 clones, roughly 92% recorded once. Here the sequenced sample was peripheral blood, taken after pregnancy. Source of these receptors: a female donor with multiple sclerosis, enrolled in a pregnancy study.

This chain connects TRBV7-9 to TRBJ2-3, with TRBD1 as a possible D gene (5 bases). CDR1 SEHNR and CDR2 FQNEAQ come from the germline V gene (reference sequence). V shed 5 bases and J shed 3 bases, with 15 bases lying between them. This CDR3 is built from 15 residues. Written as DNA, the CDR3 is TGTGCCAGCAGCCCGAAAATCAGGGTTACAGATACGCAGTATTTT. Amino acids: CASSPKIRVTDTQYF.

The chain employs TRBV30 and TRBJ2-2; 8 nucleotides agree with TRBD1. Germline trimming cut 4 bases from V and 4 bases from J; bases unmatched to any gene: 8. The CDR3 covers 15 residues. Germline loops: CDR1 GTSNPN, CDR2 SVGIG (reference sequence). CDR3 amino acids: CAWKPWTGPTGELFF. The CDR3 DNA reads TGTGCCTGGAAGCCATGGACAGGGCCCACCGGGGAGCTGTTTTTT. Variable domain in full (rest from reference TRBV30 and TRBJ2-2): SQTIHQWPATLVQPVGSPLSLECTVEGTSNPNLYWYRQAAGRGLQLLFYSVGIGQISSEVPQNLSASRPQDRQFILSSKKLLLSDSGFYLCAWKPWTGPTGELFFGEGSRLTVL.

The chain has TRBV7-3 and TRBJ1-1; D gene unclear. V was clipped by 0 bases and J by 4 bases, with 15 bases between them. Germline assignment: CDR1 SGHTA and CDR2 FQGTGA. The CDR3 is made up of 16 amino acids. CDR3 protein: CASSLTDTASSTEAFF. The CDR3 nucleotides read TGTGCCAGCAGCTTAACGGATACAGCTTCATCCACTGAAGCTTTCTTT. The whole variable domain, remainder taken from reference TRBV7-3 and TRBJ1-1, is GAGVSQTPSNKVTEKGKYVELRCDPISGHTALYWYRQSLGQGPEFLIYFQGTGAADDSGLPNDRFFAVRPEGSVSTLKIQRTERGDSAVYLCASSLTDTASSTEAFFGQGTRLTVV.

The V and J genes are TRBV7-3 and TRBJ2-1; D not resolved. The CDR3 extends over 13 amino acids. The germline V gene encodes CDR1 SGHTA and CDR2 FQGTGA. Trimming pared 8 bases from V and 4 bases from J, leaving 12 bases between. In nucleotides, the CDR3 is TGTGCCAGCGGGTCGATCGGGTACAATGAGCAGTTCTTC. The encoded protein is CASGSIGYNEQFF.

The chain employs TRBV5-1 and TRBJ2-1; 9 bases agree with TRBD1. Trimming took 5 bases from V and 0 from J; bases not matched to a gene: 6. Germline loops: CDR1 SGHRS, CDR2 YFSETQ. The CDR3 is 16 residues long. This chain's CDR3 is CASSRDRASSYNEQFF. The CDR3 DNA follows: TGCGCCAGCAGTCGGGACAGGGCAAGCTCCTACAATGAGCAGTTCTTC.

V is TRBV6-1 and J is TRBJ2-3; D gene unclear. CDR1 and CDR2 (germline): MNHNS, SASEGT. The CDR3 runs 12 residues. The ends were cut back, 6 bases at V and 3 bases at J, with 7 bases in the middle. CDR3 in DNA: TGTGCCAGCAGCCCCAGAACAGATACGCAGTATTTT. Translated, it gives CASSPRTDTQYF.

The rearrangement links TRBV7-8 to TRBJ2-1; D is ambiguous. CDR1 and CDR2 from the germline V gene are SGHVS and FQNEAQ. V was pared by 2 bases and J by 5 bases, with 7 bases between. This CDR3 contains 13 residues. The CDR3 region is CASSLSYHNEQFF. The CDR3 DNA is TGTGCCAGCAGCTTAAGCTACCACAATGAGCAGTTCTTC.

This chain joins TRBV7-9 and TRBJ2-7; 8 bases are a match to TRBD1. Germline V gives CDR1 SEHNR, CDR2 FQNEAQ (reference sequence). The J segment lost 4 bases and the V segment lost 5 bases, leaving 7 bases of the junction unmatched. This CDR3 contains 14 residues. For the CDR3, the DNA is TGTGCCAGCAGCGATACAGGGGGAAGATACGAGCAGTACTTC. Protein product: CASSDTGGRYEQYF.

This clone was seen a single time. The chain couples TRBV28 to TRBJ2-1, with 9 bases identical to TRBD1. The CDR3 length is 16 residues. The germline gives CDR1 MDHEN, CDR2 SYDVKM. Trimming removed 6 bases from V and 3 bases from J; junction bases left unmatched: 9. The CDR3 DNA sequence: TGTGCCAGCAGCCCTGGGACAGGGCCGGACTACAATGAGCAGTTCTTC. Translation gives CASSPGTGPDYNEQFF.

This rearrangement joins TRBV6-4 to TRBJ1-4, with D possibly matching TRBD1 (5 bases). With 6 bases removed from V and 8 bases from J, the gap between germline ends came to 16 bases. Germline CDR1 reads MRHNA; CDR2 reads SNTAGT. The CDR3 runs 14 residues. CDR3 residues: CASSSGTEGEKLFF. DNA for the CDR3: TGTGCCAGCAGCTCCGGGACTGAAGGGGAAAAACTGTTTTTT.

The J gene is TRBJ1-2, the V gene TRBV11-2; D gene ambiguous. The CDR3 has 13 residues. Trimming stripped 2 bases from V and 3 bases from J, with 7 bases between. The V gene's germline CDR1 is SGHAT and CDR2 FQNNGV. CDR3 in amino acids: CASSLNSDYGYTF. The CDR3 coding sequence is TGTGCCAGCAGCTTAAATAGTGACTATGGCTACACCTTC.

This clone has just a few counts. The chain links TRBV4-1 to TRBJ1-5; TRBD1 matches 9 bases. V shed 0 bases and J 2 bases; nucleotides not matched to a gene: 14. The germline CDR1 and CDR2 sequences are MGHRA and YSYEKL. The CDR3 has 20 residues. The CDR3 protein is CASSQERQGVAKIGNQPQHF. The CDR3 region has the DNA TGCGCCAGCAGCCAAGAAAGACAGGGGGTGGCAAAAATCGGCAATCAGCCCCAGCATTTT.

This chain uses TRBV5-4 with TRBJ2-5; the match to TRBD1 covers 8 bases. The CDR3 has 14 amino acids. Germline CDR1 is SGHNT and CDR2 is YYREEE (reference sequence). The ends lost 4 bases at V and 5 bases at J; junction bases unmatched: 7. CDR3 coding DNA: TGTGCCAGCAGCATTCAGGGGGCTGGGGAGACCCAGTACTTC. It translates to CASSIQGAGETQYF.

This rearrangement joins TRBV29-1 to TRBJ2-5; perhaps TRBD2 as D (6 bases). Per germline, CDR1 SQVTM and CDR2 ANQGSEA. V lost 4 bases and J lost 1, with 16 bases in between. This CDR3 contains 15 residues. CDR3 sequence reads: CSVGKNPGLQETQYF. The CDR3 DNA is TGCAGCGTTGGCAAAAATCCGGGACTCCAAGAGACCCAGTACTTC.

The genes are TRBV29-1 and TRBJ1-2, with no clear D. V was clipped by 5 bases and J by 7 bases, with 11 bases between them. The CDR3 extends over 11 amino acids. Germline V gene lookup returns CDR1 SQVTM and CDR2 ANQGSEA. CDR3 coding DNA: TGCAGCGTTTCAAAGTTTAGTGGCTACACCTTC. It codes for CSVSKFSGYTF.

This sequence joins TRBV30 and TRBJ2-3; D perhaps matches TRBD2 (6 bases). CDR1 is GTSNPN, CDR2 SVGIG, per germline (reference sequence). The CDR3 runs 14 residues. Trimming removed 1 base at V and 5 bases at J, with 13 bases between. DNA of the CDR3: TGTGCCTGGAGTGGCGGGGAGGTGGTAGATACGCAGTATTTT. It yields the protein CAWSGGEVVDTQYF.

The V call is TRBV30, the J call TRBJ1-2; 7 bases align to TRBD1. CDR3 length: 14 amino acids. Germline trimming cut 1 base from V and 4 bases from J; bases unmatched to any gene: 6. The germline V gene has CDR1 GTSNPN and CDR2 SVGIG (reference sequence). CDR3 sequence: CAWSGAPGGYGYTF. The CDR3 DNA sequence: TGTGCCTGGAGTGGCGCCCCAGGGGGCTATGGCTACACCTTC. Combining the CDR3 with reference TRBV30 and TRBJ1-2 gives the whole variable domain SQTIHQWPATLVQPVGSPLSLECTVEGTSNPNLYWYRQAAGRGLQLLFYSVGIGQISSEVPQNLSASRPQDRQFILSSKKLLLSDSGFYLCAWSGAPGGYGYTFGSGTRLTVV.

The gene calls are TRBV6-5 and TRBJ2-2; TRBD1 aligns across 9 bases. CDR1 and CDR2 (germline): MNHEY, SVGAGI. The CDR3 is 16 amino acids. J was trimmed by 4 bases and V by 2 bases; bases with no gene match: 5. The CDR3 DNA reads as TGTGCCAGCAGTTACGCCGGGACAGGGCGCACCGGGGAGCTGTTTTTT. The encoded protein is CASSYAGTGRTGELFF.

The chain couples TRBV4-1 to TRBJ2-1, with TRBD1 identical over 7 bases. J lost 6 bases, V lost 0 bases, and 14 bases had no gene match. The CDR3 extends over 18 amino acids. The germline V gene has CDR1 MGHRA and CDR2 YSYEKL. The DNA of the CDR3 is TGCGCCAGCAGCCAAGAGGCCCTCCGGGACAGCACAGGCAATGAGCAGTTCTTC. It yields the protein CASSQEALRDSTGNEQFF.

This rearrangement joins TRBV11-3 to TRBJ2-1, with D unclear. This CDR3 spans 13 amino acids. The V gene's germline CDR1 is SGHNT and CDR2 YENEEA. The V end lost 6 bases, the J end lost 7 bases, and 13 bases lay between the germline ends. CDR3: CASSLGEANEQFF. The CDR3 DNA sequence: TGTGCCAGCAGTCTAGGTGAGGCAAATGAGCAGTTCTTC.

This chain uses TRBV19 with TRBJ2-5; 10 nucleotides align to TRBD2. The CDR3 extends over 15 amino acids. Germline CDR1 LNHDA, CDR2 SQIVND (reference sequence). J gave up 3 bases and V 5 bases, and 6 bases lay outside the gene matches. The CDR3 sequence: CASSLAGAVKETQYF. The CDR3 nucleotides read TGTGCCAGTAGTCTAGCGGGAGCTGTTAAAGAGACCCAGTACTTC.

The chain employs TRBV5-1 and TRBJ1-1; perhaps TRBD1 as D (5 bases). The CDR3 consists of 14 residues. The V gene lost 4 bases and the J gene lost 1 base, with 11 bases spanning the gap. Germline CDR1 SGHRS, CDR2 YFSETQ. CDR3 DNA sequence: TGCGCCAGCAGCCCTGACAGACAGAACACTGAAGCTTTCTTT. Protein product: CASSPDRQNTEAFF.

This clone was seen once. J is TRBJ2-4 and V is TRBV27; 11 bases agree with TRBD2. CDR3 length: 19 residues. Germline values: CDR1 MNHEY, CDR2 SMNVEV (reference sequence). Trimming cost V 5 bases and J 2 bases; bases outside gene matches: 14. DNA of the CDR3: TGTGCCAGCAGTCTACGGACTAGCGGGCGACCCGGGACCAAAAACATTCAGTACTTC. Translation: CASSLRTSGRPGTKNIQYF.

The V call is TRBV5-1, the J call TRBJ2-3; D may be TRBD2 (5 bases). This CDR3 contains 13 residues. V was trimmed by 0 bases and J by 8 bases, leaving 10 bases between them. Germline CDR1 reads SGHRS; CDR2 reads YFSETQ. This chain's CDR3 is CASSLAGMSTQYF. The DNA for the CDR3 is TGCGCCAGCAGCTTGGCCGGGATGAGTACGCAGTATTTT.

This chain connects TRBV7-2 to TRBJ2-5; 8 bases match TRBD2. There are 17 residues in the CDR3. CDR1 and CDR2 from the germline V gene are SGHTA and FQGNSA. J was trimmed by 4 bases and V by 5 bases; bases with no gene match: 15. The CDR3 spells CASSHSVGTRVLETQYF. Here the CDR3 DNA reads TGTGCCAGCAGCCACAGCGTGGGGACTAGGGTCTTAGAGACCCAGTACTTC.

This rearrangement joins TRBV7-8 to TRBJ2-7, with 11 nucleotides matching TRBD2. CDR1 is SGHVS and CDR2 is FQNEAQ in the germline V gene. V trimming: 5 bases; J trimming: 3 bases; junction bases outside the gene matches: 3. This CDR3 is 14 amino acids long. The CDR3: CASSGSGGGYEQYF. CDR3 bases: TGTGCCAGCAGCGGTAGCGGGGGGGGCTACGAGCAGTACTTC.

This clone was counted once. The gene calls are TRBV28 and TRBJ2-7, with 9 bases aligning to TRBD1. The V segment lost 7 bases and the J segment 1 base; nucleotides outside the gene matches: 8. CDR1 is MDHEN and CDR2 is SYDVKM in the germline V gene. The CDR3 has 15 residues. Here the CDR3 DNA reads TGTGCCAGCAATGGACAGGGGAGTCTTTCCTACGAGCAGTACTTC. It yields the protein CASNGQGSLSYEQYF.

The J gene is TRBJ1-1, the V gene TRBV10-2; TRBD1 might be the D (6 bases). Trimming removed 4 bases from V and 4 bases from J, with 13 bases in between. The CDR3 has 14 residues. CDR1 and CDR2 from the germline V gene are WSHSY and SAAADI. This chain's CDR3 is CASSGQGPVTEAFF. For the CDR3, the DNA is TGCGCCAGCAGTGGCCAGGGGCCGGTCACTGAAGCTTTCTTT.

Note on this clone: Additional DNA sequences in this sample encode the identical CDR3. The V gene is TRBV9, the J gene TRBJ1-6; 7 nucleotides match TRBD1. This CDR3 is 14 amino acids long. CDR1 and CDR2 (germline): SGDLS, YYNGEE. The V and J ends lost 4 bases and 8 bases, in that order; junction bases with no gene match: 6. CDR3 sequence: CASSPGDRDSPLHF. DNA for the CDR3: TGTGCCAGCAGCCCCGGGGACAGAGATTCACCCCTCCACTTT.